A selection of T cell receptor beta chains follows, all from one sample in a study of cytomegalovirus exposure and HLA in healthy donors. The assay was immunoSEQ multiplex PCR, and TCRdb's table has in-frame clones only and misses some. The sample lists about 200,000 clones, 81% seen once, with around 1.2% in the top ten. The sequencing input was PBMCs. The receptor source for this set is a woman younger than 45 in good health and CMV-seronegative. Each CDR3 is given with its conserved first and last residue. The order of the fields is clone size, J gene, V gene, D gene, CDR3 DNA, CDR3 protein. A D gene is named only where the DNA matches it firmly. Clone size, where shown, is once, few, many, or a class for clones that have expanded.

NA | TRBJ2-1 | TRBV4-2 | NA | TGTGCCGGAAGCAGTTTCGGAGGTGACAATGAGCAGTTCTTC | CAGSSFGGDNEQFF
NA | TRBJ1-5 | TRBV2 | NA | TGTGCCAGCAGCCCGGACAACTATAGCAATCAGCCCCAGCATTTT | CASSPDNYSNQPQHF
NA | TRBJ2-1 | TRBV4-2 | TRBD2 | TGTGCCAGCAGCCGCGCCGGGAGGGGCAGTAGCGGCCTTTTATACAATGAGCAGTTCTTC | CASSRAGRGSSGLLYNEQFF
NA | TRBJ2-7 | TRBV5-1 | NA | TGCGCCAGCAGCTTGAGGCAGGGGCCTTACGAGCAGTACTTC | CASSLRQGPYEQYF
once | TRBJ2-3 | TRBV7-2 | TRBD2 | TGTGCCAGCAGCTTAGTTGGGACTAGCGGTAGCACAGATACGCAGTATTTT | CASSLVGTSGSTDTQYF
once | TRBJ2-7 | TRBV7-8 | TRBD1 | TGTGCCAGCAGGTCAGGGACAGGGGGCTACGAGCAGTACTTC | CASRSGTGGYEQYF
NA | TRBJ1-4 | TRBV7-2 | TRBD1 | TGTGCCAGCAGCTCCCGAGGACAGGGCGCAACTAATGAAAAACTGTTTTTT | CASSSRGQGATNEKLFF
NA | TRBJ1-1 | TRBV27 | NA | TGTGCCAGCAGTTTAGGGGCCGCAGAAGCTTTCTTT | CASSLGAAEAFF
NA | TRBJ1-1 | TRBV7-6 | TRBD1 | TGTGCCAGCAGCTTAGAGGGGGGACAGCGGAACACTGAAGCTTTCTTT | CASSLEGGQRNTEAFF
NA | TRBJ2-5 | TRBV5-1 | NA | TGCGCCAGCAGCCCCCAGGGTTACCAAGAGACCCAGTACTTC | CASSPQGYQETQYF
NA | TRBJ2-7 | TRBV5-1 | TRBD1 | TGCGCCAGCAGCGTGACCGAGACAGGGGGCGAGCAGTACTTC | CASSVTETGGEQYF
NA | TRBJ1-1 | TRBV2 | TRBD1 | TGTGCCAGCAGGGGGGACAGGGGGGACACTGAAGCTTTCTTT | CASRGDRGDTEAFF
NA | TRBJ2-5 | TRBV5-1 | TRBD2 | TGCGCCAGCAGCCCCCTACTAGCGGGGGGGTTTCAAGAGACCCAGTACTTC | CASSPLLAGGFQETQYF
NA | TRBJ1-6 | TRBV7-2 | NA | TGTGCCAGCAGCACTAGTCGGCGCTTGGGCTCCTATAATTCACCCCTCCACTTT | CASSTSRRLGSYNSPLHF
NA | TRBJ2-7 | TRBV19 | NA | TGTGCCAGTAGTAAGGGCGGGGCAAACGAGCAGTACTTC | CASSKGGANEQYF
NA | TRBJ2-1 | TRBV15 | NA | TGTGCCACCAGCAGGCCGGGATCCAAAGATTACAATGAGCAGTTCTTC | CATSRPGSKDYNEQFF
NA | TRBJ2-3 | TRBV11-2 | TRBD1 | TGTGCCAGCAGCCCAGAGGGGGCTAGCACAGATACGCAGTATTTT | CASSPEGASTDTQYF
once | TRBJ2-7 | TRBV30 | NA | TGTGCCTGGAGGGCAAGCAGCAGACAGGTAAACAACGAGCAGTACTTC | CAWRASSRQVNNEQYF